This T cell receptor (beta chain) came from a study of tumor-infiltrating lymphocytes in primary liver carcinoma. General study findings and limits: Blood had a significantly lower top-250-clone fraction than tumors did (p = 0.039).

Constant-region priming of around 500 ng total RNA yielded TCR beta cDNA. ARM-PCR was slightly modified, and three nested multiplex PCR rounds with it gave rise to the TCR beta libraries. Primers for the first two PCR rounds were TRBV1-TRBV30 forward primers and a C-beta reverse primer (around 10 cycles per round). MiXCR, applied by TCRdb to the multiplex PCR reads, yields one record per CDR3 protein. Of fewer than 400,000 distinct CDR3 sequences in the sample, more than 55% were seen once. The CDR3 has 16 residues. Germline CDR1 reads SEHNR; CDR2 reads FQNEAQ (reference sequence). The ends lost 4 bases at V and 4 bases at J; junction bases unmatched: 7. For this clonotype: Its antigen is as yet unknown.

Germline DNA was extracted alongside blood RNA, which was obtained from unsorted whole blood. The chain uses TRBV7-9 and TRBJ2-3; 11 bases line up with TRBD2. Sequenced input: peripheral blood. The sequence came from a woman aged 25 to 39 with primary liver carcinoma and hepatitis B virus infection. The DNA for the CDR3 is TGTGCCAGCAGCTCCCCGCTAGCGGGAGGATCAGATACGCAGTATTTT. Amino acid sequence: CASSSPLAGGSDTQYF.